This passage covers 8 T cell receptor beta chains from one sample sequenced in a study of blood T cells in healthy people across ages. Alongside a J-beta primer mix, a sample-barcoded 5' primer served in a second PCR lasting roughly 7 to 12 cycles. From the 5' RACE reads, TCRdb called clonotypes with MiXCR, one entry per CDR3 protein. Of about 640,000 distinct CDR3 sequences in the sample, around 31% are singletons; the top ten hold 15% to 18%. The sample was blood. The receptors were sampled from a woman at least 80 years old in good health.

The rearrangement links TRBV29-1 to TRBJ2-5, with 16 bases that match TRBD2. Germline V gene data show CDR1 as SQVTM and CDR2 as ANQGSEA. V lost 4 bases to trimming and J lost 11 bases; unmatched junction nucleotides: 4. This CDR3 spans 13 amino acids. The CDR3 reads CSVVGLAGGEQYF. As DNA, the CDR3 is TGCAGCGTTGTGGGACTAGCGGGAGGGGAGCAGTACTTC.

This chain links TRBV12-3 or TRBV12-4 with TRBJ2-2; D gene uncertain. This CDR3 comprises 14 residues. Trimming took off 0 bases at V and 2 bases at J, with 4 bases between the two ends. The CDR3 DNA is TGTGCCAGCAGTTTAGCCCATAACACCGGGGAGCTGTTTTTT. This encodes CASSLAHNTGELFF.

This clonotype was recorded at least ten times. The chain recombines TRBV12-3 or TRBV12-4 with TRBJ2-3; maybe TRBD2 (6 bases). V lost 3 bases and J 5 bases, leaving 6 bases between the germline ends. The CDR3 length is 12 residues. The CDR3 DNA follows: TGTGCCAGCAGTTTCGGGGGAGATACGCAGTATTTT. Amino acid sequence: CASSFGGDTQYF.

The chain combines TRBV11-1 with TRBJ1-4, with D hard to call. Trimming cost V 5 bases and J 6 bases, with 10 bases left between them. The CDR3 is made up of 13 amino acids. Per the germline V gene, CDR1 is SGHAT and CDR2 is FQDESV (reference sequence). The CDR3 DNA follows: TGTGCCAGCAGCCCACAGCCGGATGAAAAACTGTTTTTT. This codes for CASSPQPDEKLFF.

The rearrangement joins TRBV5-1 to TRBJ1-6, with a weak D call TRBD1 (6 bases). Germline loops: CDR1 SGHRS, CDR2 YFSETQ. Trimming stripped 1 base from V and 10 bases from J, with 18 bases between. The CDR3 covers 16 residues. CDR3 region: CASSLLFQGSKSPLHF. The CDR3 DNA reads TGCGCCAGCAGCTTGTTGTTTCAGGGGTCGAAATCACCCCTCCACTTT.

This sequence joins TRBV29-1 and TRBJ2-7; D is unresolved. CDR3 length: 16 amino acids. Per the germline V gene, CDR1 is SQVTM and CDR2 is ANQGSEA. Between the trimmed V and J ends, which lost 3 bases and 0 bases, there was a span of 18 bases. CDR3 bases: TGCAGCGTTGAGGGGTTAGTCAGCCATAGCTCCTACGAGCAGTACTTC. Translating gives CSVEGLVSHSSYEQYF.

This clonotype came up many times. The V and J genes are TRBV7-6 and TRBJ2-5; the D gene is possibly TRBD2 (6 bases). CDR1 and CDR2 (germline): SGHVS, FNYEAQ. The CDR3 consists of 12 residues. Trimming cost V 1 base and J 7 bases, with 7 bases left between them. In DNA, the CDR3 is TGTGCCAGCAGCTTAGAGGAGGGGACCCAGTACTTC. Its protein product is CASSLEEGTQYF.

This clonotype was detected many times. CDR3 loop: CASSRGQGGEQYF. The CDR3 nucleotides are TGTGCCAGCAGCAGGGGACAGGGCGGCGAGCAGTACTTC. J is TRBJ2-7 and V is TRBV3-1; 9 nucleotides line up with TRBD1. From germline, CDR1 is LGHDT and CDR2 YNNKEL (reference sequence). The CDR3 runs to 13 residues. J was trimmed by 6 bases and V by 5 bases; bases with no gene match: 5.